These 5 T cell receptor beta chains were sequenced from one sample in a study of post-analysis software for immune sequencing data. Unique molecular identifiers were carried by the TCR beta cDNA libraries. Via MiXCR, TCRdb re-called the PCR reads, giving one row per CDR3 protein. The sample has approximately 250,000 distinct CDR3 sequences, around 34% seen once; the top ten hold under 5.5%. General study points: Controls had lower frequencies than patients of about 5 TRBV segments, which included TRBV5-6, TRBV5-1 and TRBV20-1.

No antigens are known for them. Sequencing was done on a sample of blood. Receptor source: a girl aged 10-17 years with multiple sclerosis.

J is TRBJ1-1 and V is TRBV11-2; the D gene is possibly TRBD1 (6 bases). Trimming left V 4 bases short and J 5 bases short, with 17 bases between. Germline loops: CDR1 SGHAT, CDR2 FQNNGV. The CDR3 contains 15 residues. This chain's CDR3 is CASSSNVTGQTEAFF. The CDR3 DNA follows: TGTGCCAGCAGCTCCAACGTGACAGGTCAGACTGAAGCTTTCTTT.

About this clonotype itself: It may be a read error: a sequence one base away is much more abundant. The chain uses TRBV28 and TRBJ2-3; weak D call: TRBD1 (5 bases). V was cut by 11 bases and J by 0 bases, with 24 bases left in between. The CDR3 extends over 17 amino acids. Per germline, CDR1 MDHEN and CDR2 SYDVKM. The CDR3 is CAGKVGAGHLSTDTQYF. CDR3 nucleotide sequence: TGTGCCGGCAAAGTAGGGGCCGGGCACCTGAGCACAGATACGCAGTATTTT.

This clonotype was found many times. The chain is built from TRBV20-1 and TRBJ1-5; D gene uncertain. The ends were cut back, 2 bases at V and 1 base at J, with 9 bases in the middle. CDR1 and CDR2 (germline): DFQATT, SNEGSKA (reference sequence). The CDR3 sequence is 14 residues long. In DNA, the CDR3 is TGCAGTGCTAGACAAGGACCGAGCAATCAGCCCCAGCATTTT. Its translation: CSARQGPSNQPQHF.

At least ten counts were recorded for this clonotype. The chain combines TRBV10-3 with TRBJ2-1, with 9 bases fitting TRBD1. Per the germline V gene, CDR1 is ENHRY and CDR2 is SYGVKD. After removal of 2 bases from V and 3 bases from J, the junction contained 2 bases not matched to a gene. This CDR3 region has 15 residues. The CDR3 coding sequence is TGTGCCATCAGTGAGGGGACAGGGTACTACAATGAGCAGTTCTTC. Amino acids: CAISEGTGYYNEQFF.

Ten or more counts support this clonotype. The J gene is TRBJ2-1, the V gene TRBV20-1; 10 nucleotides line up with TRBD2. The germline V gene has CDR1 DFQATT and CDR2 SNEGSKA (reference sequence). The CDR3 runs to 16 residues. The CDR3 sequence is CSKADFLAGVQNEQFF. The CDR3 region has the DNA TGCAGCAAGGCTGACTTCCTAGCGGGGGTACAGAATGAGCAGTTCTTC.